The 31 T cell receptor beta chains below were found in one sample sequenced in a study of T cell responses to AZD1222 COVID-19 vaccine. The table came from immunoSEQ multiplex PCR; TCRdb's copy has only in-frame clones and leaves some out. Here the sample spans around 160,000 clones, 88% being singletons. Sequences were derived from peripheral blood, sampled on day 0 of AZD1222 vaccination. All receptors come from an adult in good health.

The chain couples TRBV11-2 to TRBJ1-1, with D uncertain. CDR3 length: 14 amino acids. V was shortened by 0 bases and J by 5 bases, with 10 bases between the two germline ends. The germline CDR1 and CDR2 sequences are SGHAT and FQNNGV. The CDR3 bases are TGTGCCAGCAGCTTAGATCGGCGGGAAACTGAAGCTTTCTTT. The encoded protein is CASSLDRRETEAFF.

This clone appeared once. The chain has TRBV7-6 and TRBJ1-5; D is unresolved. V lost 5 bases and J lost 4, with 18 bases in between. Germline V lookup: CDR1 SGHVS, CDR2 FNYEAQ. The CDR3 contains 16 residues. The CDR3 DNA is TGTGCCAGCAGCCCGGCGCCCCGGCATTTTAATCAGCCCCAGCATTTT. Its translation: CASSPAPRHFNQPQHF.

The DNA for the CDR3 is TGCAGCGTCCAGGGACAGGGGCCCGAAGCTTTCTTT. It is translated as CSVQGQGPEAFF. The chain uses TRBV29-1 and TRBJ1-1; TRBD1 aligns across 10 bases. V lost 6 bases, J lost 8 bases, and 6 bases stayed unmatched. Germline values: CDR1 SQVTM, CDR2 ANQGSEA. The CDR3 runs 12 residues.

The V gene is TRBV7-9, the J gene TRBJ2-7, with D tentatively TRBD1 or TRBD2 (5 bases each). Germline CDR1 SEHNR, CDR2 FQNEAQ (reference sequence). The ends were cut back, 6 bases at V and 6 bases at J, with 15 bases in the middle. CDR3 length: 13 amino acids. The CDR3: CASSSSRGREQYF. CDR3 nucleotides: TGTGCCAGCAGTTCTAGTCGGGGACGCGAGCAGTACTTC.

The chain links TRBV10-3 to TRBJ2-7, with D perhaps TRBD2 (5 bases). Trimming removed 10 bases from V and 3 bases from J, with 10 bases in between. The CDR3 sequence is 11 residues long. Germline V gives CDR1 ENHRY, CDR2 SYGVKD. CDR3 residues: CATATSYEQYF. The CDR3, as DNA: TGTGCCACAGCTACTAGCTACGAGCAGTACTTC.

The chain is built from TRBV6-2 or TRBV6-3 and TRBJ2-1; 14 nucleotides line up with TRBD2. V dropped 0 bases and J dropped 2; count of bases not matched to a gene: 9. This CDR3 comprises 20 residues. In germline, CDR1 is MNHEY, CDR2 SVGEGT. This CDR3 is CASSYSAGLAGVPTYNEQFF. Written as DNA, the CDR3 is TGTGCCAGCAGTTACTCGGCGGGACTAGCGGGAGTCCCCACCTACAATGAGCAGTTCTTC.

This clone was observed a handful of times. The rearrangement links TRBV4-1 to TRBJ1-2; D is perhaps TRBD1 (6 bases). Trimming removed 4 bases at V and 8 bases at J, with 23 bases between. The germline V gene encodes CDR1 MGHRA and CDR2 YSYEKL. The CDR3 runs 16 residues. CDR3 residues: CASSRTGTLAGGGYTF. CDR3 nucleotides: TGCGCCAGCAGCCGGACGGGGACACTGGCAGGAGGGGGCTACACCTTC.

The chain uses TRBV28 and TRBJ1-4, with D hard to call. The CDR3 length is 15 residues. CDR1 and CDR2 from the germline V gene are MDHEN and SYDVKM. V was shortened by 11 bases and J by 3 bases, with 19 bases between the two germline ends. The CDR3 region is CASSPLGLANEKLFF. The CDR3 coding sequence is TGTGCCTCCAGTCCGTTAGGGCTGGCTAATGAAAAACTGTTTTTT. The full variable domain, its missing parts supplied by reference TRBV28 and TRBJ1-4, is DVKVTQSSRYLVKRTGEKVFLECVQDMDHENMFWYRQDPGLGLRLIYFSYDVKMKEKGDIPEGYSVSREKKERFSLILESASTNQTSMYLCASSPLGLANEKLFFGSGTQLSVL.

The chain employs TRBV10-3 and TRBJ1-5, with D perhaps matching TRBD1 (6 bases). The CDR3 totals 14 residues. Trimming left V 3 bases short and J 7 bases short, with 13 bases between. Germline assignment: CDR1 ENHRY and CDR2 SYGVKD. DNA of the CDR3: TGTGCCATCAGTGATGCGGGGGCAAGGCAGCCCCAGCATTTT. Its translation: CAISDAGARQPQHF.

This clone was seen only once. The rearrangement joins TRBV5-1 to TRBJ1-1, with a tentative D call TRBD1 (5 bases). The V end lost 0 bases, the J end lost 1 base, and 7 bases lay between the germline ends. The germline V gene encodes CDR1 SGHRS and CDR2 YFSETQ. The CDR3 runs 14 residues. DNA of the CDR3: TGCGCCAGCAGCTTGGAAAGGGGGAACACTGAAGCTTTCTTT. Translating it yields CASSLERGNTEAFF.

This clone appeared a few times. CDR3 DNA: TGTGCCAGCTCACCACCGACCAACGGGGAGCTGTTTTTT. The encoded protein is CASSPPTNGELFF. The chain carries TRBV18 and TRBJ2-2; D remains ambiguous. CDR3 size: 13 residues. With 0 bases removed from V and 7 bases from J, the gap between germline ends came to 6 bases. The germline CDR1 and CDR2 sequences are KGHSH and LQKENI. Full variable domain (rest looked up from reference TRBV18 and TRBJ2-2): NAGVMQNPRHLVRRRGQEARLRCSPMKGHSHVYWYRQLPEEGLKFMVYLQKENIIDESGMPKERFSAEFPKEGPSILRIQQVVRGDSAAYFCASSPPTNGELFFGEGSRLTVL.

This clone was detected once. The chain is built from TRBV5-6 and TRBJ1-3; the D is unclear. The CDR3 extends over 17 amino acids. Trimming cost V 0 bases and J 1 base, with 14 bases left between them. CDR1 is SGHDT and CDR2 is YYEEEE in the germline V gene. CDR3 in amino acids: CASSLGIIGQSGNTIYF. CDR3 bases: TGTGCCAGCAGCTTGGGAATTATTGGGCAGTCTGGAAACACCATATATTTT. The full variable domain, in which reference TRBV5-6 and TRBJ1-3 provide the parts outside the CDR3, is DAGVTQSPTHLIKTRGQQVTLRCSPKSGHDTVSWYQQALGQGPQFIFQYYEEEERQRGNFPDRFSGHQFPNYSSELNVNALLLGDSALYLCASSLGIIGQSGNTIYFGEGSWLTVV.

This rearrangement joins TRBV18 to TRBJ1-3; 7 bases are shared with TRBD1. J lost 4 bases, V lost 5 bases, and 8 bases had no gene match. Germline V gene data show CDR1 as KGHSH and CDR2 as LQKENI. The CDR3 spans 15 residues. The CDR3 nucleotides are TGTGCCAGCTCATCGACCAGACAGGGAGGAAACACCATATATTTT. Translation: CASSSTRQGGNTIYF. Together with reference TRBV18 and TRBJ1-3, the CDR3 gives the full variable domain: NAGVMQNPRHLVRRRGQEARLRCSPMKGHSHVYWYRQLPEEGLKFMVYLQKENIIDESGMPKERFSAEFPKEGPSILRIQQVVRGDSAAYFCASSSTRQGGNTIYFGEGSWLTVV.

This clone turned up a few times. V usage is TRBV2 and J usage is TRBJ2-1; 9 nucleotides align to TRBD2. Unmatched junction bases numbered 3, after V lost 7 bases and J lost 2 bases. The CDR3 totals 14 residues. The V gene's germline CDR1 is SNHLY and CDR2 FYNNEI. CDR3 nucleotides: TGTGCCAGCAAGAGCGGGGGGCCCTACAATGAGCAGTTCTTC. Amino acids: CASKSGGPYNEQFF.

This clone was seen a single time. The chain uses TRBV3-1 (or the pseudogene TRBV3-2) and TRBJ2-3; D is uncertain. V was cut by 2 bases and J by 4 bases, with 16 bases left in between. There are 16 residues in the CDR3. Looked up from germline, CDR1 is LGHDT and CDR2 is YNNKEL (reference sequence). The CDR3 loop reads CASSQLGKRLADTQYF. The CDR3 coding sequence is TGTGCCAGCAGCCAACTAGGGAAGCGTTTAGCAGATACGCAGTATTTT.

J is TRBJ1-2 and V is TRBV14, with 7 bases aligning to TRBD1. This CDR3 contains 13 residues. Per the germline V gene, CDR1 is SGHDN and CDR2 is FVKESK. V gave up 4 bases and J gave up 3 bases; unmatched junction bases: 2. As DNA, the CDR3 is TGTGCCAGCAGCCCAGACAGGGACTATGGCTACACCTTC. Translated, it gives CASSPDRDYGYTF.

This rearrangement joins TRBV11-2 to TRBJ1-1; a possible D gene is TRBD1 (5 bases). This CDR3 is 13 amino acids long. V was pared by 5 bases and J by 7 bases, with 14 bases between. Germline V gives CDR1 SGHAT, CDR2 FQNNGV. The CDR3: CASSNIQQGEAFF. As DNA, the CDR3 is TGTGCCAGCAGCAACATTCAGCAGGGTGAAGCTTTCTTT.

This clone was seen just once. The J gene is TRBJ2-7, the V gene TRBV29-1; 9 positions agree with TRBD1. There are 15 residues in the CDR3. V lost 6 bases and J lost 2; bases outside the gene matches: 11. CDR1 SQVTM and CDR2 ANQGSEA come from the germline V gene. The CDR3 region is CSVRAGTGIAYEQYF. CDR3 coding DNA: TGCAGCGTGAGAGCCGGGACAGGGATCGCCTACGAGCAGTACTTC.

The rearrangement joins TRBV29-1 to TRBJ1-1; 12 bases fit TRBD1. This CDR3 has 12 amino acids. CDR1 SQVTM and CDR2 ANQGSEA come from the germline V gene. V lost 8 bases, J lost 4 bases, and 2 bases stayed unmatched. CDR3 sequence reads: CSTGQGATEAFF. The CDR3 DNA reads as TGCAGCACGGGACAGGGGGCCACTGAAGCTTTCTTT.

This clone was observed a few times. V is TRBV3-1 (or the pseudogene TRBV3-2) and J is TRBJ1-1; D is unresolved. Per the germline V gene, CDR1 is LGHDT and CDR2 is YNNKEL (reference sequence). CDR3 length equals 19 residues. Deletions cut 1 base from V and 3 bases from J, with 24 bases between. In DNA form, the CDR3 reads TGTGCCAGCAGCCAAGCTTACGCAATCGATCACAACGGAGACACTGAAGCTTTCTTT. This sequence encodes CASSQAYAIDHNGDTEAFF.

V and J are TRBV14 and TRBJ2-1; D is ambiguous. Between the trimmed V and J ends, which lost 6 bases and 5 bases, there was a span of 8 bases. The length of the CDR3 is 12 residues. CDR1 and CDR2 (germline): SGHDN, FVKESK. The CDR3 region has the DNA TGTGCCAGCAGGGGGTGGGACAATGAGCAGTTCTTC. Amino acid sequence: CASRGWDNEQFF.

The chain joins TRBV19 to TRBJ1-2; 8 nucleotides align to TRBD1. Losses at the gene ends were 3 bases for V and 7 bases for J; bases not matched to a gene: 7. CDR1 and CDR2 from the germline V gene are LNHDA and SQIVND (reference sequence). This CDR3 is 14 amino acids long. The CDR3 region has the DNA TGTGCCAGTAGTATCGTCCAGGGGGCCTCTGGCTACACCTTC. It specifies CASSIVQGASGYTF.

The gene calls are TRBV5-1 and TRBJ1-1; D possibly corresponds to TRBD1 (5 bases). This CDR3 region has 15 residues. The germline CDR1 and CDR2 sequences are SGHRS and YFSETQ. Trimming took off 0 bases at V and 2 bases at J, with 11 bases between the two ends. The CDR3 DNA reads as TGCGCCAGCAGCTTGGCCAGGGCAGCTAACACTGAAGCTTTCTTT. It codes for CASSLARAANTEAFF.

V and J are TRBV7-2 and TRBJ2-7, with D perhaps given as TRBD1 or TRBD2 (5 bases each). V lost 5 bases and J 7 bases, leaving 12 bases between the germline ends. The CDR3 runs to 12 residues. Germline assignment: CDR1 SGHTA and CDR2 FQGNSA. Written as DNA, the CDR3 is TGTGCCAGCAGCATTCCCTGGGGGGAGCAGTACTTC. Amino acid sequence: CASSIPWGEQYF.

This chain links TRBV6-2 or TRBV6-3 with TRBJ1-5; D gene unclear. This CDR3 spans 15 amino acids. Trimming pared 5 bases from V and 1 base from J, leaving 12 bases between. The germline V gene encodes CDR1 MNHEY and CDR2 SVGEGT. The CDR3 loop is CASSRRGGSNQPQHF. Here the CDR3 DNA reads TGTGCCAGCAGTCGCCGGGGTGGAAGCAATCAGCCCCAGCATTTT.

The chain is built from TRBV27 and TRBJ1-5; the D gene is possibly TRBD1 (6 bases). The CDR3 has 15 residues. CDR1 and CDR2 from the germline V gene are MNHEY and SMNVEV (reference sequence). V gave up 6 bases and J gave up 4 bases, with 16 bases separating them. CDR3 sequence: CASSLDGTLNQPQHF. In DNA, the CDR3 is TGTGCCAGCAGCTTAGATGGGACATTAAATCAGCCCCAGCATTTT.

The CDR3 DNA follows: TGTGCCATCGCGAACAGGAATGAGCAGTTCTTC. This gives the protein CAIANRNEQFF. This sequence joins TRBV24-1 and TRBJ2-1; TRBD1 might be the D (5 bases). The V end was cut by 11 bases, the J end by 7 bases, with 11 bases between. CDR1 is KGHDR, CDR2 SFDVKD, per germline. There are 11 residues in the CDR3.

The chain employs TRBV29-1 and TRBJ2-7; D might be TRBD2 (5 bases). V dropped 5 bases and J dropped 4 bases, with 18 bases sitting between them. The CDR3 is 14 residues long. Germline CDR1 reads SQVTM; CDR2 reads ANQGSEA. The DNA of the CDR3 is TGCAGCGTTAGGACCCCCCTAGCTGGGTACGAGCAGTACTTC. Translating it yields CSVRTPLAGYEQYF.

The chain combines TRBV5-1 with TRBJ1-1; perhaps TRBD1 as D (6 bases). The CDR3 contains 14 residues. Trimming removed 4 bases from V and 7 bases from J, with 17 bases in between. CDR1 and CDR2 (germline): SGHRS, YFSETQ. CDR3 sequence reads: CASSNGQIIDEAFF. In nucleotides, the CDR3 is TGCGCCAGCAGCAATGGACAGATTATAGATGAAGCTTTCTTT.

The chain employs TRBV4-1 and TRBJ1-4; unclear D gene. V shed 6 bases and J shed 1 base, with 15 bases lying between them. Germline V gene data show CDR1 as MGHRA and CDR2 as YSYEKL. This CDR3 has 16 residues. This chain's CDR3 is CASSFTQPITNEKLFF. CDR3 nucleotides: TGCGCCAGCAGTTTTACCCAGCCCATAACTAATGAAAAACTGTTTTTT.

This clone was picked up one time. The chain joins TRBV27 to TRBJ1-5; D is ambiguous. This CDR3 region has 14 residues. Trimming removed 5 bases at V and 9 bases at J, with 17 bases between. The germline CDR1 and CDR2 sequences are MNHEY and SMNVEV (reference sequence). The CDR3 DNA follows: TGTGCCAGCAGTCCCTCGAACACGAACAGGCCCCAGCATTTT. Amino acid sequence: CASSPSNTNRPQHF.